The clone carrying this TCR beta chain was seen once. Its antigen is not known. The data belong to a study of OX40 agonist ivuxolimab in advanced cancers. Study-wide background: Ivuxolimab, an antibody acting as an agonist of OX40 (CD134), was used to treat patients. Three patients, one with hepatocellular carcinoma and two with cutaneous melanoma, achieved partial responses. Study-wide findings and caveats: Averaging showed that CD8+ T cells had more expanded clones than CD4+ did.

Autoimmune disease history or systemic immunosuppression was exclusionary. Profiled with immunoSEQ multiplex PCR; TCRdb holds only in-frame clones, not every one. In the table there are 30,000 to 45,000 clones, 82% of which are singletons. Germline CDR1 and CDR2: SGHRS and YFSETQ. The CDR3 spans 16 residues. The V end lost 0 bases, the J end lost 5 bases, and 17 bases lay between the germline ends. The sequenced sample was CD4+ or CD8+ T cells sorted from blood, obtained in a trial of the OX40 agonist ivuxolimab. The TCR comes from an adult with an advanced solid tumor such as melanoma, head and neck, liver or kidney cancer. The V and J genes are TRBV5-1 and TRBJ2-5; possible D gene TRBD2, 7 bases. In DNA form, the CDR3 reads TGCGCCAGCAGCTTGGCGAGTGGGGGGGCCGTGGAGACCCAGTACTTC. Protein: CASSLASGGAVETQYF.